This T cell receptor (beta chain) was observed in a study of graft-versus-host responses after intestinal transplantation. Whole-study findings and limits: The recipient marrow held GvH clones, and some of them showed up first in ileum or blood.

Clones were sequenced by immunoSEQ multiplex PCR, and TCRdb holds only the in-frame ones, with some missing. The sample comprises 80,000 or so clones, about 92% of which are singletons, and over 0.55% rests with the top ten. The CDR3 is 16 residues long. V lost 0 bases and J lost 0, with 10 bases in between. The V gene's germline CDR1 is SGHRS and CDR2 YFSETQ. About this clone itself: Its antigen remains unknown.

The TCR was taken from a human patient who received an intestinal transplant, so some T cells may come from the graft donor. This chain links TRBV5-1 with TRBJ2-1, with no clear D. The input for sequencing was PBMCs, taken 98 days after intestinal transplantation. The DNA of the CDR3 is TGCGCCAGCAGCTTGGGATCGGTGAGCTCCTACAATGAGCAGTTCTTC. Translation gives CASSLGSVSSYNEQFF.